This T cell receptor (beta chain) derives from a study of blood T cells in healthy people across ages. The use of a sample-barcoded 5' primer and a J-beta primer mix characterized a second PCR of 7 to 11 cycles. MiXCR, applied by TCRdb to the 5' RACE reads, yields one record per CDR3 protein. The sample lists roughly 1.9 million distinct CDR3 sequences, about two fifths occurring once. CDR1 and CDR2 from the germline V gene are SNHLY and FYNNEI. This CDR3 is 12 amino acids long. V lost 7 bases to trimming and J lost 11 bases, with 17 bases between them. This sequence originates from a human donor in good health. Material: blood. V and J are TRBV2 and TRBJ2-5; D may match TRBD1 or TRBD2 (5 bases each). The DNA for the CDR3 is TGTGCCAGCACCTCGAGGGACGGGGAGCAGTACTTC. This sequence encodes CASTSRDGEQYF.